This T cell receptor (beta chain) came from a study of shared clonotypes between healthy human individuals. In the study overall: Per-donor plates numbered three CD4 naive, three CD4 memory, two CD8 naive and one CD8 memory. General study findings and limits: Among donors, the sharing of clonotypes was expected to be influenced by sequencing depth.

The CDR3 runs to 16 residues. Germline assignment: CDR1 SGHRS and CDR2 YFSETQ. Trimming pared 0 bases from V and 2 bases from J, leaving 12 bases between. As regards this clone: The antigen remains unidentified.

This table comes from immunoSEQ multiplex PCR, and its TCRdb copy is limited to in-frame clones, with some not included. Among around 350,000 clones listed, less than 85% were seen once. The V call is TRBV5-1, the J call TRBJ1-5; unclear D gene. This receptor was obtained from a man aged 25-45 years in good health. Sequencing input: memory CD4+ T cells sorted from blood. The sample's subset: CD45RA-negative fraction. In nucleotides, the CDR3 is TGCGCCAGCAGCTTGGGTGAGGTTGGCGGCAATCAGCCCCAGCATTTT. Protein sequence: CASSLGEVGGNQPQHF. The full variable domain, in which reference TRBV5-1 and TRBJ1-5 provide the parts outside the CDR3, is KAGVTQTPRYLIKTRGQQVTLSCSPISGHRSVSWYQQTPGQGLQFLFEYFSETQRNKGNFPGRFSGRQFSNSRSEMNVSTLELGDSALYLCASSLGEVGGNQPQHFGDGTRLSIL.